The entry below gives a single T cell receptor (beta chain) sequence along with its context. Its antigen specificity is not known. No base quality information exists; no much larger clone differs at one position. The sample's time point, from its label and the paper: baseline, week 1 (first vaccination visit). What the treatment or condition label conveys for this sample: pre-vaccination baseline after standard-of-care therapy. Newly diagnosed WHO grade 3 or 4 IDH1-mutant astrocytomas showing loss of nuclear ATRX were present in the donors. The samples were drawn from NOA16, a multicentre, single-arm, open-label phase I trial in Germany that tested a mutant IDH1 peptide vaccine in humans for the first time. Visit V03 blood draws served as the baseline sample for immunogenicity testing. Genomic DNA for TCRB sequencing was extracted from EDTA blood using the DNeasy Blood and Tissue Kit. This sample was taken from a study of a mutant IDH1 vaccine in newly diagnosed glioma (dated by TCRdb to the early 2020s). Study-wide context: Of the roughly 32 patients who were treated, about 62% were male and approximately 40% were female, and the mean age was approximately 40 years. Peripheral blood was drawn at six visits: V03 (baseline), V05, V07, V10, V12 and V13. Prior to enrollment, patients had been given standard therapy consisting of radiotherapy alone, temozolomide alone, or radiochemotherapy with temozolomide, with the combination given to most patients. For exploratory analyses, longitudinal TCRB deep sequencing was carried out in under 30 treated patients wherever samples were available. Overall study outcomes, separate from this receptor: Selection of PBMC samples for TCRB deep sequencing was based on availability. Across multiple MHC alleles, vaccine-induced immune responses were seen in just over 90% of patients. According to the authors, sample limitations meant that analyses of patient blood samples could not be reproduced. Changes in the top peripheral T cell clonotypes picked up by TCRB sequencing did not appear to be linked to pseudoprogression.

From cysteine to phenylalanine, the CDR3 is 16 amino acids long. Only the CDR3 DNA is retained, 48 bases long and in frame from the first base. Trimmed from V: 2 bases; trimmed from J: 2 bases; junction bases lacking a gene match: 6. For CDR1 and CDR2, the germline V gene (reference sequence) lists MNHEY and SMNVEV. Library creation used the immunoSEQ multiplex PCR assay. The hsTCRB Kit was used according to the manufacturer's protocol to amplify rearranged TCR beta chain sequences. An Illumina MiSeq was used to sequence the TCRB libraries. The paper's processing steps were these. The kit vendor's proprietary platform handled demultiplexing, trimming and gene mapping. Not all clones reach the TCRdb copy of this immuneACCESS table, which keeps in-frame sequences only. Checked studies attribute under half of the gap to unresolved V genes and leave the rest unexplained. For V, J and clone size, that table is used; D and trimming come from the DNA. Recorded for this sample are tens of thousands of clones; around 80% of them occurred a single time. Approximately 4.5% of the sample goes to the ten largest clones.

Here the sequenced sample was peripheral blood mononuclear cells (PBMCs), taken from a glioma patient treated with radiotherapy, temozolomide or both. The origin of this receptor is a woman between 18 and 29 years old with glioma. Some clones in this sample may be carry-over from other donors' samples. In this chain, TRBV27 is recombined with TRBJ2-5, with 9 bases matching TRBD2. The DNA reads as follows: TGTGCCAGCAGTTTAGGATGGACTAGCGTACAAGAGACCCAGTACTTC. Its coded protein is CASSLGWTSVQETQYF.